A single sample gave rise to the 2 T cell receptor beta chains below, sequenced in a study of T-cell memory formation after mild COVID-19. A single record per CDR3 protein comes from TCRdb applying MiXCR to the 5' RACE reads. The sample lists 250,000 or so distinct CDR3 sequences; under 20% were seen once. The specimen sequenced was PBMCs or a T cell subset sorted from them (not recorded which). These receptors were obtained from a man younger than 35 who had mild COVID-19 (a few samples of this study predate the infection). Cell type and time point are not known.

This clonotype was detected a few times. V gene TRBV7-2 combines with J gene TRBJ2-3; tentative D call: TRBD2 (6 bases). V lost 7 bases, J lost 0 bases, and 14 bases lay in between. Germline V lookup: CDR1 SGHTA, CDR2 FQGNSA. The CDR3 contains 15 residues. The CDR3: CASNKGGTSTDTQYF. The CDR3 DNA reads TGTGCCAGCAACAAGGGAGGTACCAGCACAGATACGCAGTATTTT.

The chain combines TRBV5-1 with TRBJ2-1, with D unclear. The ends were cut back, 3 bases at V and 9 bases at J, with 13 bases in the middle. The CDR3 spans 13 residues. CDR1 and CDR2 (germline): SGHRS, YFSETQ. The CDR3 sequence is CASSSDPITEQFF. Here the CDR3 DNA reads TGCGCCAGCAGCTCGGACCCAATCACTGAGCAGTTCTTC.